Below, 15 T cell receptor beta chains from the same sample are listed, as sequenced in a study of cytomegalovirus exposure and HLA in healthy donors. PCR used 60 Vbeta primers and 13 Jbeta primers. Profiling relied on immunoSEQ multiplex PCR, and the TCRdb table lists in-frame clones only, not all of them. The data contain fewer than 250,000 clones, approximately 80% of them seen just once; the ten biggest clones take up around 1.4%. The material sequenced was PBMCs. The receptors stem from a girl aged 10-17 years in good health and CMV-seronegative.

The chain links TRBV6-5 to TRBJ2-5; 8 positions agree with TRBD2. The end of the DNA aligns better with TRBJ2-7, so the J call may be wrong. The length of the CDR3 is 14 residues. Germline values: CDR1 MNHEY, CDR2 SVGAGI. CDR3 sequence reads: CASSLSGTHYEQYF. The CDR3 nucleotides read TGTGCCAGCAGCCTTAGCGGGACTCACTACGAGCAGTACTTC.

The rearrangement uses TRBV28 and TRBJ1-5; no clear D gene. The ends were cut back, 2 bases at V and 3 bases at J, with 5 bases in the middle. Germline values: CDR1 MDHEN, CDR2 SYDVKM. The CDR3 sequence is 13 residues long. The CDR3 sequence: CASSLTPNQPQHF. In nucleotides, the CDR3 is TGTGCCAGCAGTTTAACTCCCAATCAGCCCCAGCATTTT.

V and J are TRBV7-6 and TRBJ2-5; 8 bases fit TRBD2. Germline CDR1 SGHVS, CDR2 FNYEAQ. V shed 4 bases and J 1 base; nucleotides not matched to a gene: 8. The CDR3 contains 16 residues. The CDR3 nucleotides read TGTGCCAGCAGCTCTGGGACTAGACGGGCCCAAGAGACCCAGTACTTC. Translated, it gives CASSSGTRRAQETQYF.

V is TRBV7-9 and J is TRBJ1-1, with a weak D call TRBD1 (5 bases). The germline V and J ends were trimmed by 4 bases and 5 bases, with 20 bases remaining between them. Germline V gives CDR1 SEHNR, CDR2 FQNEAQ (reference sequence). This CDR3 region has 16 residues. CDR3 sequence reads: CASSSPGGGMLTEAFF. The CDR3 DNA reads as TGTGCCAGCAGCTCACCCGGGGGGGGGATGCTAACTGAAGCTTTCTTT.

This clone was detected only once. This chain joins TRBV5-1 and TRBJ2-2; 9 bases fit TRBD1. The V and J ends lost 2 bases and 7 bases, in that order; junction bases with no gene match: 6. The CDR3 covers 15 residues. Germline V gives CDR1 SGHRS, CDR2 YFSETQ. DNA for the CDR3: TGCGCCAGCAGCTTACAGGGGGCGCAGCACGGGGAGCTGTTTTTT. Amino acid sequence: CASSLQGAQHGELFF.

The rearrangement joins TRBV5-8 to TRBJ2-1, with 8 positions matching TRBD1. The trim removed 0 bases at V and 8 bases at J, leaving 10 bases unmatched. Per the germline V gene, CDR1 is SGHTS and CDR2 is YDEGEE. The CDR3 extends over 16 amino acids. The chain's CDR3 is CASSLVRDRSSDEQFF. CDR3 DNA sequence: TGTGCCAGCAGCTTGGTCCGGGACAGGTCCTCTGATGAGCAGTTCTTC.

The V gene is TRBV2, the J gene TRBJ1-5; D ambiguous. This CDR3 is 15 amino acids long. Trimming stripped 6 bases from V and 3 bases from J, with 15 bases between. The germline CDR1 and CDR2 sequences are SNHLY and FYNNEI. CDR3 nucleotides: TGTGCCAGCAGCGGCGACACCCCGGCCAATCAGCCCCAGCATTTT. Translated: CASSGDTPANQPQHF.

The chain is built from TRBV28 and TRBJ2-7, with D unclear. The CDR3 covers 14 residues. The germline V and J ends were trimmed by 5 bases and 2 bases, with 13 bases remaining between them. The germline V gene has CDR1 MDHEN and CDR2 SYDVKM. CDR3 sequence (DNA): TGTGCCAGCAGTGCCCCGACCGAGGCCTACGAGCAGTACTTC. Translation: CASSAPTEAYEQYF.

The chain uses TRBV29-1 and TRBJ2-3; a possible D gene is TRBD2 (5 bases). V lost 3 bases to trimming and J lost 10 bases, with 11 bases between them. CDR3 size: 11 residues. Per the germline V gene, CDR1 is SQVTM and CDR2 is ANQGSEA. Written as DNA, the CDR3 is TGCAGCGTTGAGATACTAGACGCGCAGTATTTT. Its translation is CSVEILDAQYF.

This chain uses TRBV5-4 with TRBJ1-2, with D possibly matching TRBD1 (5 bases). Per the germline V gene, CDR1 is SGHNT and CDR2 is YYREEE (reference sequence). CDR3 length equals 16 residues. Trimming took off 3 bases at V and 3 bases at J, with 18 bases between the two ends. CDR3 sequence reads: CASSSRPTAGDYGYTF. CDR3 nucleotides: TGTGCCAGCAGCTCCCGACCGACAGCGGGGGACTATGGCTACACCTTC.

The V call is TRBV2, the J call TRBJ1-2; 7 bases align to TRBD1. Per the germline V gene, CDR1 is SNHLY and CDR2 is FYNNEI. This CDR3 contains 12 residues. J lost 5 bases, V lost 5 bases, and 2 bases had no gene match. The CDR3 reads CASSPQGYGYTF. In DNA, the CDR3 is TGTGCCAGCAGTCCACAGGGGTATGGCTACACCTTC.

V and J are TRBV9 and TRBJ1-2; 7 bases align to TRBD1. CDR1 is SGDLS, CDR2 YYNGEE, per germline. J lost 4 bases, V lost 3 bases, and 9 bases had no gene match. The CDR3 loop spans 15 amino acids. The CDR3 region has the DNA TGTGCCAGCAGCGCGGGGGACAGAACGACCTATGGCTACACCTTC. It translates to CASSAGDRTTYGYTF.

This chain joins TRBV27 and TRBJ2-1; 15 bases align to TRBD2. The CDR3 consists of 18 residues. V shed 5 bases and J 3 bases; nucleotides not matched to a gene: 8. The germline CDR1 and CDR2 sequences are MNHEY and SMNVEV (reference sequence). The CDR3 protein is CASSEGLAGGGDYNEQFF. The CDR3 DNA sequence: TGTGCCAGCAGTGAGGGACTAGCGGGAGGCGGTGACTACAATGAGCAGTTCTTC.

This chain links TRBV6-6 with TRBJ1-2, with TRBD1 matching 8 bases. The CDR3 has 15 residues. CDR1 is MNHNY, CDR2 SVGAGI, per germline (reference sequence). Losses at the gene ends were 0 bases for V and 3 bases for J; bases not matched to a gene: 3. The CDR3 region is CASSYSTGVDYGYTF. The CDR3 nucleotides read TGTGCCAGCAGTTACTCGACAGGGGTGGACTATGGCTACACCTTC.

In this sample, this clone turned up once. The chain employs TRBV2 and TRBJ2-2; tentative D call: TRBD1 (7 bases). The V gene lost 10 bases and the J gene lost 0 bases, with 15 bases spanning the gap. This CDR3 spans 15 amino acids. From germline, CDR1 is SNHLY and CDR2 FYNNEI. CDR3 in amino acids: CATGRGTANTGELFF. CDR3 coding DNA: TGTGCCACCGGACGGGGGACAGCGAACACCGGGGAGCTGTTTTTT. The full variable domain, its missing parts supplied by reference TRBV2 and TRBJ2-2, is EPEVTQTPSHQVTQMGQEVILRCVPISNHLYFYWYRQILGQKVEFLVSFYNNEISEKSEIFDDQFSVERPDGSNFTLKIRSTKLEDSAMYFCATGRGTANTGELFFGEGSRLTVL.